This T cell receptor (beta chain) was found in a study of shared clonotypes between healthy human individuals. The germline gives CDR1 KGHSH, CDR2 LQKENI. The CDR3 is 14 residues long. Trimming shortened V by 2 bases and J by 3 bases, and 10 bases separated the two germline ends. Measured with immunoSEQ multiplex PCR; TCRdb has only the in-frame clones, and not every one. The sample has roughly 650,000 clones; 95% to 98% are singletons. Specimen: naive CD4+ T cells sorted from blood. Subset specified: CD45RA+ positively selected. This rearrangement joins TRBV18 to TRBJ2-5; either TRBD1 or TRBD2 may supply D (5 bases each). The receptor was derived from a woman in her thirties in good health. The CDR3 sequence is CASSPGTKKETQYF. The CDR3, as DNA: TGTGCCAGCTCACCAGGGACCAAGAAAGAGACCCAGTACTTC.